This TCR beta chain was found in a study of cytomegalovirus exposure and HLA in healthy donors. Whole-study results and caveats: A later analysis linked a missense variant in DCLRE1C to the trimming of TCR beta V and J genes.

Participants comprised healthy donors of bone marrow. The V gene's germline CDR1 is MDHEN and CDR2 SYDVKM. V dropped 4 bases and J dropped 8; count of bases not matched to a gene: 9. This CDR3 region has 16 residues. Concerning this clone: Its antigen is unidentified.

The PCR made use of 60 Vbeta and 13 Jbeta primers. In the original analysis: Unique TCR beta chains numbered approximately 76 million in a later analysis, with about 9.9 million shared. Profiled with immunoSEQ multiplex PCR; TCRdb holds only in-frame clones, not every one. V and J calls and clone size are given by that table; D and trimming were obtained from the DNA. The table shows around 190,000 clones, with around 80% occurring only once. The genes are TRBV28 and TRBJ1-4; TRBD1 matches at 11 bases. Sequencing was performed on PBMCs. This clonotype originated in a middle-aged woman in good health and CMV-seronegative. DNA for the CDR3: TGTGCCAGCAGTTCCGGGGACAGGGGGAGTAAGGAAAAACTGTTTTTT. Its protein product is CASSSGDRGSKEKLFF.